This T cell receptor (beta chain) was captured by sequencing in a study of TIL therapy for anti-PD-1-resistant metastatic lung cancer. Described time point: pre-treatment sample, taken before nivolumab and TIL therapy. The tumor samples were excised metastases, mostly pleural nodules or supraclavicular lymph nodes. Germline trimming cut 3 bases from V and 4 bases from J; bases unmatched to any gene: 7. CDR3 length: 16 residues. Germline V gene data show CDR1 as SGHDT and CDR2 as YYEEEE. The libraries were made with immunoSEQ v3. TCRdb's table, derived via immunoSEQ multiplex PCR, lists solely in-frame clones and lacks some. The sample contains roughly 50,000 clones, over 65% of which appear only once.

The genes are TRBV5-6 and TRBJ1-2; 12 bases line up with TRBD1. The sequence was collected from a person between 25 and 79 years old with non-small cell lung cancer. This specimen consisted of tumor tissue, obtained at baseline. The CDR3 spells CASSSGTGGWVYGYTF. CDR3 coding DNA: TGTGCCAGCAGCTCTGGGACAGGGGGCTGGGTCTATGGCTACACCTTC. The entire variable domain, with the rest obtained from reference TRBV5-6 and TRBJ1-2, is as follows: DAGVTQSPTHLIKTRGQQVTLRCSPKSGHDTVSWYQQALGQGPQFIFQYYEEEERQRGNFPDRFSGHQFPNYSSELNVNALLLGDSALYLCASSSGTGGWVYGYTFGSGTRLTVV.